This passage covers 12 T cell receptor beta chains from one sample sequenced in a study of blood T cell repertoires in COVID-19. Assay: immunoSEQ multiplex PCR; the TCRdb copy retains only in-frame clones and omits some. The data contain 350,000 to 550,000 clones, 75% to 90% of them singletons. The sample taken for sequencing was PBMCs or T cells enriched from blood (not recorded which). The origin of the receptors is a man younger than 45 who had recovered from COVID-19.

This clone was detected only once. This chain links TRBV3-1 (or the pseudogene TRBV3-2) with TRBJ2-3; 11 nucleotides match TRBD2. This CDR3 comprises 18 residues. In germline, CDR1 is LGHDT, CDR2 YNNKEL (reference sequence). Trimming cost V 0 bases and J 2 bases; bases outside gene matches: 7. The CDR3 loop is CASSQDLLAGGLTDTQYF. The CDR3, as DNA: TGTGCCAGCAGCCAAGATCTGCTAGCGGGAGGCCTCACAGATACGCAGTATTTT.

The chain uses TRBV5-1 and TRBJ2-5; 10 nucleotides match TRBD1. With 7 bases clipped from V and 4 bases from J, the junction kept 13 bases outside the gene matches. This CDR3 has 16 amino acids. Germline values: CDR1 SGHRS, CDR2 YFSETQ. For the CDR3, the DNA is TGCGCCAGCTCCGGGACAGGGGTGGGTAGCGTAGAGACCCAGTACTTC. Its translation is CASSGTGVGSVETQYF.

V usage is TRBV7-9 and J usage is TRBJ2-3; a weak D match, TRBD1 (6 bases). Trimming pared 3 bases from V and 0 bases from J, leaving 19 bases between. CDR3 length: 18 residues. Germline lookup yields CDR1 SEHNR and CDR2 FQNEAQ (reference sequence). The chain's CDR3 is CASSFPRMTGTSTDTQYF. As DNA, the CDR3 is TGTGCCAGCAGCTTCCCTCGAATGACAGGTACAAGCACAGATACGCAGTATTTT.

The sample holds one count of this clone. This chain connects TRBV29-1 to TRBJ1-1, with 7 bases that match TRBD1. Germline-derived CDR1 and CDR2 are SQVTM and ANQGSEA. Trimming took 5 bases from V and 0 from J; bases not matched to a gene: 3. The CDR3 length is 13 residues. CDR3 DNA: TGCAGCGTTTCCAGGGGGATGAACACTGAAGCTTTCTTT. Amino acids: CSVSRGMNTEAFF.

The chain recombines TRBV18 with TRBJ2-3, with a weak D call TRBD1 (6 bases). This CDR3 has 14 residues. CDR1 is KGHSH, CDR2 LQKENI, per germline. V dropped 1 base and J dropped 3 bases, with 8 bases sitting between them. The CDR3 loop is CASSPRQGTDTQYF. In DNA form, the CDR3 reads TGTGCCAGCTCACCACGCCAGGGGACAGATACGCAGTATTTT.

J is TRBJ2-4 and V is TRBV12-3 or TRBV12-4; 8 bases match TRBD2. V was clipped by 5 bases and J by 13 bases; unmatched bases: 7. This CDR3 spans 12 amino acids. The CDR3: CASSRSGSPQYF. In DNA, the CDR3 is TGTGCCAGCAGTCGAAGCGGGAGCCCGCAGTACTTC.

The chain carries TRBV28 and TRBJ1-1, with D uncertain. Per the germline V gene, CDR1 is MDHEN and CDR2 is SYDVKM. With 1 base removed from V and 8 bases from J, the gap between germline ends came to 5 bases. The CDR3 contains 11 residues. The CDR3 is CASSLLAEAFF. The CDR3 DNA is TGTGCCAGCAGTTTATTGGCAGAAGCTTTCTTT. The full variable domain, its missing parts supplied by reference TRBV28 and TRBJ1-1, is DVKVTQSSRYLVKRTGEKVFLECVQDMDHENMFWYRQDPGLGLRLIYFSYDVKMKEKGDIPEGYSVSREKKERFSLILESASTNQTSMYLCASSLLAEAFFGQGTRLTVV.

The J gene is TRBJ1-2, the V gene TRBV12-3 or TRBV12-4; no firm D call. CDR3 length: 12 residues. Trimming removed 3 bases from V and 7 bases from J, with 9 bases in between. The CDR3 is CASSFVSGGYTF. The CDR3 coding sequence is TGTGCCAGCAGTTTTGTTTCGGGTGGCTACACCTTC.

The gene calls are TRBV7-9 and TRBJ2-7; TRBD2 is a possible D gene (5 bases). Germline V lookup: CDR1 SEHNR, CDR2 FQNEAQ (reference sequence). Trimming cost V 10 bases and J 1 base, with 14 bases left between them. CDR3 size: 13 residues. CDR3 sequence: CAMSGEPSYEQYF. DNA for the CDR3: TGTGCCATGTCCGGGGAGCCATCCTACGAGCAGTACTTC.

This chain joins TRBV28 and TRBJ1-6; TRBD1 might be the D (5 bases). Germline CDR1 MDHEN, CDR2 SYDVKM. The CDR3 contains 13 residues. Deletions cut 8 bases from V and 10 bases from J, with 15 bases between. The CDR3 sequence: CASRGVAGSPLHF. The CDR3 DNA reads TGTGCCAGCCGGGGGGTTGCTGGATCACCCCTCCACTTT.

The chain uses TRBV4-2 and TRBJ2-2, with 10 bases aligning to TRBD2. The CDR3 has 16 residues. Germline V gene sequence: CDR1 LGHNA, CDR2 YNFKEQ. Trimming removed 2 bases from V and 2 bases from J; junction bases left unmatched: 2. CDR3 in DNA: TGTGCCAGCAGCCAAAGACTAGCGGGCAACACCGGGGAGCTGTTTTTT. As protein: CASSQRLAGNTGELFF.

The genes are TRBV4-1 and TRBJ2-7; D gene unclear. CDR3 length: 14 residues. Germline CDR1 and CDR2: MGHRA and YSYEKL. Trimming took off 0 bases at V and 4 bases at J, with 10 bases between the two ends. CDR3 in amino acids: CASSQELQAYEQYF. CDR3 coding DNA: TGCGCCAGCAGCCAAGAGCTCCAGGCATACGAGCAGTACTTC.